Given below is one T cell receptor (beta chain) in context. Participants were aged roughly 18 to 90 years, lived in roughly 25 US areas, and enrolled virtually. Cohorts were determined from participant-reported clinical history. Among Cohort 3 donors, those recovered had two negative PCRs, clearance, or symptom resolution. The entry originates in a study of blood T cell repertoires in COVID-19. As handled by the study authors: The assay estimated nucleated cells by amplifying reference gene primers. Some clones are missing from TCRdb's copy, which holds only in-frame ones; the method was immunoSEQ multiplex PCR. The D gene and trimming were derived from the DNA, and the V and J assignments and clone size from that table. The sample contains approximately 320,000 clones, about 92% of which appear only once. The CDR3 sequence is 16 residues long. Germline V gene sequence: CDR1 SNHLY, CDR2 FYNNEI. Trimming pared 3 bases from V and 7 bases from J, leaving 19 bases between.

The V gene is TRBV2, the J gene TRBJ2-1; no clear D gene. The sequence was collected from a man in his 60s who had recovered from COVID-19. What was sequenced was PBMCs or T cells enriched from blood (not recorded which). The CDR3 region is CASSDGGVDGSNEQFF. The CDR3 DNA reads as TGTGCCAGCAGTGATGGTGGCGTCGACGGGTCGAATGAGCAGTTCTTC.